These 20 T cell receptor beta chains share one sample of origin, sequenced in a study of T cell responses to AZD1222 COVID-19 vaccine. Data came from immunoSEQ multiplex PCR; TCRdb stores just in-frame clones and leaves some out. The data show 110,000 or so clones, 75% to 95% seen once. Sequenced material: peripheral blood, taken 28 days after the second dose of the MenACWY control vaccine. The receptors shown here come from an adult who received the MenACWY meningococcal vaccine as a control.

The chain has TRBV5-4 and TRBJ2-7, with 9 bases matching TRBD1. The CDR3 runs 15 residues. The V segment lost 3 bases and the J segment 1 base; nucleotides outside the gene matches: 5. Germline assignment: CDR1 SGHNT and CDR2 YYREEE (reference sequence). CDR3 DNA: TGTGCCAGCAGCTCAAGACAGGGGGATTCCTACGAGCAGTACTTC. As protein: CASSSRQGDSYEQYF.

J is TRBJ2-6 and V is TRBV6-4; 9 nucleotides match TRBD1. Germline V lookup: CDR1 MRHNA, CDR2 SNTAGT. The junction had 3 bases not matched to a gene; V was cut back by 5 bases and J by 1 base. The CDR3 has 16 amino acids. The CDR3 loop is CASSPGTGSGANVLTF. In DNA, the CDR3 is TGTGCCAGCAGTCCCGGGACAGGGTCTGGGGCCAACGTCCTGACTTTC.

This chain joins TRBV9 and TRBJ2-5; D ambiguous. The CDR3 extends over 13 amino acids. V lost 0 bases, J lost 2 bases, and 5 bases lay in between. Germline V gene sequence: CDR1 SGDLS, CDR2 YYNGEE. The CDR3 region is CASSVVEQETQYF. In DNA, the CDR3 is TGTGCCAGCAGCGTAGTTGAACAAGAGACCCAGTACTTC.

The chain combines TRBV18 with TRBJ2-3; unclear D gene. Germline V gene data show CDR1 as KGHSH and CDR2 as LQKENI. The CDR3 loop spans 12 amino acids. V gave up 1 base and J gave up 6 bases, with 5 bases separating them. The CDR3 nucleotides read TGTGCCAGCTCACCACAAGCTGATACGCAGTATTTT. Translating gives CASSPQADTQYF.

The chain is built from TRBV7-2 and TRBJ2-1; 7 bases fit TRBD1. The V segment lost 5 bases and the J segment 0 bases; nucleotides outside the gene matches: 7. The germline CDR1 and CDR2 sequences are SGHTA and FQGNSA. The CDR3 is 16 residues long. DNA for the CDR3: TGTGCCAGCAGCCAACAGGGGCCTAGCTCCTACAATGAGCAGTTCTTC. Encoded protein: CASSQQGPSSYNEQFF.

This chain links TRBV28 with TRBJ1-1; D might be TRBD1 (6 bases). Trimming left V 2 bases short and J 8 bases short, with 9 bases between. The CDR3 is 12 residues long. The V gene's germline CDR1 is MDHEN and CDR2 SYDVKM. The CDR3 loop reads CASSLRTEEAFF. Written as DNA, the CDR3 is TGTGCCAGCAGTTTAAGGACAGAGGAAGCTTTCTTT.

CDR3 protein: CASRLTGGRTYEQYF. As DNA, the CDR3 is TGTGCCAGCAGATTAACAGGGGGCAGGACCTACGAGCAGTACTTC. The chain employs TRBV6-7 and TRBJ2-7, with TRBD1 identical over 9 bases. TRBV6-7 is reported as an ORF; its role is uncertain. CDR3 size: 15 residues. Trimming took 6 bases from V and 2 from J; bases not matched to a gene: 8.

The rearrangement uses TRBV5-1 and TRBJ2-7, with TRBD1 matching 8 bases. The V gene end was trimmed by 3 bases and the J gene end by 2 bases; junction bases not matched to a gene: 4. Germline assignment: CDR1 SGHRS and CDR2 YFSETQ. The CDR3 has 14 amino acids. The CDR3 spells CASSWGQETYEQYF. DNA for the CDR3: TGCGCCAGCAGCTGGGGACAGGAAACCTACGAGCAGTACTTC.

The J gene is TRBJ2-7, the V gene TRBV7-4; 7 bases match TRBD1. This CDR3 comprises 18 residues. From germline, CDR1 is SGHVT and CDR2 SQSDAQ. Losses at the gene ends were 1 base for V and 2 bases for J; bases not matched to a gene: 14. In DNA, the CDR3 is TGTGCCAGCAGCTTAGGTAGGGGGCGAAGAGTCCCCCCCTACGAGCAGTACTTC. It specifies CASSLGRGRRVPPYEQYF.

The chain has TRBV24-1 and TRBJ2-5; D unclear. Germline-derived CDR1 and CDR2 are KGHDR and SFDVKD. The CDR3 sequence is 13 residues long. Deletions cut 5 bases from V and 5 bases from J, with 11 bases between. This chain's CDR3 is CATSVRDWETQYF. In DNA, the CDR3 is TGTGCCACCAGTGTAAGGGATTGGGAGACCCAGTACTTC.

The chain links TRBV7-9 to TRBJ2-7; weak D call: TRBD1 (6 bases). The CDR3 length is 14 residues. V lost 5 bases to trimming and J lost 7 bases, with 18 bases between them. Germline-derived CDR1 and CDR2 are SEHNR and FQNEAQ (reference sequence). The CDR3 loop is CASSPWDTKGEQYF. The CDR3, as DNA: TGTGCCAGCAGCCCCTGGGACACCAAAGGGGAGCAGTACTTC. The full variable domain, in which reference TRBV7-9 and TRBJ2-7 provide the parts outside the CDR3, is DTGVSQNPRHKITKRGQNVTFRCDPISEHNRLYWYRQTLGQGPEFLTYFQNEAQLEKSRLLSDRFSAERPKGSFSTLEIQRTEQGDSAMYLCASSPWDTKGEQYFGPGTRLTVT.

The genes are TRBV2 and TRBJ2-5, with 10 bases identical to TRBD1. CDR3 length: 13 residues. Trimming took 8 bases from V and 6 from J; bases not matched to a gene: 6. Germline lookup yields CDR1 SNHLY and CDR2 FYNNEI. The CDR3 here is CASVRDRGKTQYF. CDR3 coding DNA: TGTGCCAGCGTCAGGGACAGGGGAAAGACCCAGTACTTC. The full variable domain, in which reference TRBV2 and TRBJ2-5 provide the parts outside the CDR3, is EPEVTQTPSHQVTQMGQEVILRCVPISNHLYFYWYRQILGQKVEFLVSFYNNEISEKSEIFDDQFSVERPDGSNFTLKIRSTKLEDSAMYFCASVRDRGKTQYFGPGTRLLVL.

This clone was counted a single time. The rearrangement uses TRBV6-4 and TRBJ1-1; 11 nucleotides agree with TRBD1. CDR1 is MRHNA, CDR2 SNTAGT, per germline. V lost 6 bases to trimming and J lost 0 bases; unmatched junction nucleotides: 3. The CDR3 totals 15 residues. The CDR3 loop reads CASRRTGGLNTEAFF. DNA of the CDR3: TGTGCCAGCAGACGGACAGGGGGCTTGAACACTGAAGCTTTCTTT.

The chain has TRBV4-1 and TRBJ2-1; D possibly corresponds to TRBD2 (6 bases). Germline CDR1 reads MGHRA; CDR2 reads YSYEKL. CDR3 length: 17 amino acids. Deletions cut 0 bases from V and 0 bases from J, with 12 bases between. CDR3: CASSQDSAGSSYNEQFF. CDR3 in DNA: TGCGCCAGCAGCCAAGATAGTGCGGGGAGCTCCTACAATGAGCAGTTCTTC.

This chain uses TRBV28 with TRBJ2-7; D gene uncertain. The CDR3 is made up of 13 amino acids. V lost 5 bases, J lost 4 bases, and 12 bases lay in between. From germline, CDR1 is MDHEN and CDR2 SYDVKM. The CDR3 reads CASSPPSPYEQYV. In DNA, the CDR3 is TGTGCCAGCAGTCCCCCGTCACCTTACGAGCAGTACGTC.

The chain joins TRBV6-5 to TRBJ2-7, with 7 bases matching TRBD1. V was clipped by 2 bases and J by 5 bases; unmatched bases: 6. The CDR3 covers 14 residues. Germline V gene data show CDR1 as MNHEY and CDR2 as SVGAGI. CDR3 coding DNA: TGTGCCAGCAGTTACCGGGTTCAGGGGGACGAGCAGTACTTC. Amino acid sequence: CASSYRVQGDEQYF.

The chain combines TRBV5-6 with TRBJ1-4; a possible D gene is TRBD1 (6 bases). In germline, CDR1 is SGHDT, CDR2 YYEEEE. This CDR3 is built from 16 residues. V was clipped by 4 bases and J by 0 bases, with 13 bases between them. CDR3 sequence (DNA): TGTGCCAGCAGCCAAAGGACAGCAGCAACTAATGAAAAACTGTTTTTT. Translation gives CASSQRTAATNEKLFF.

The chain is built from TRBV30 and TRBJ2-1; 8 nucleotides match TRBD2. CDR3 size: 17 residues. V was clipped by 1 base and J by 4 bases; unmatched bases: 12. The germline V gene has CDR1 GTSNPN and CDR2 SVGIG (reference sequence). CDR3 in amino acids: CAWSEGVGLAGYNEQFF. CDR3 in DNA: TGTGCCTGGAGTGAGGGGGTTGGGCTAGCGGGTTACAATGAGCAGTTCTTC.

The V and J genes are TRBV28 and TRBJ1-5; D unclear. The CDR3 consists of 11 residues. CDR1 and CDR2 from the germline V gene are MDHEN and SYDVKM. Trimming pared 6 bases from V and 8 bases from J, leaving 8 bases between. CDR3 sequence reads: CASSLNKPQHF. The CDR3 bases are TGTGCCAGCAGCCTAAACAAGCCCCAGCATTTT.

Here the CDR3 DNA reads TGTGCCAGTAGTACGGACAGGGGGGCTGGAAACACCATATATTTT. Translating gives CASSTDRGAGNTIYF. The rearrangement uses TRBV19 and TRBJ1-3; 10 nucleotides agree with TRBD1. Germline V lookup: CDR1 LNHDA, CDR2 SQIVND (reference sequence). The length of the CDR3 is 15 residues. Germline trimming cut 4 bases from V and 2 bases from J; bases unmatched to any gene: 2.